These 23 T cell receptor beta chains were sequenced from one sample in a study of CD4 T cells in relation to SARS-CoV-2 and coronaviruses. Data came from immunoSEQ multiplex PCR; TCRdb stores just in-frame clones and leaves some out. The sample records some 65,000 clones, around 86% being singletons. Before the COVID-19 pandemic, during about 2010-2018, CD4+ T cells were taken from unexposed donors. The sequenced sample consisted of memory CD4+ T cells from PBMCs. The receptors come from a human donor in good health.

For this clone: An end of the junction does not agree with germline; a read error may underlie this. This sequence joins TRBV7-7 and TRBJ2-3, with D possibly matching TRBD1 (7 bases). CDR1 is SSHAT and CDR2 is FNYEAQ in the germline V gene (reference sequence). CDR3 size: 14 residues. The CDR3 protein is CASSSGGSADTQYF. The CDR3 DNA is TGTGCTAGCAGCTCAGGGGGGAGCGCGGACACGCAGTATTTT.

This chain joins TRBV27 and TRBJ1-2; 7 bases fit TRBD1. This CDR3 region has 15 residues. Germline CDR1 and CDR2: MNHEY and SMNVEV (reference sequence). V was pared by 5 bases and J by 3 bases, with 9 bases of the junction left unmatched. CDR3 sequence (DNA): TGTGCCAGCAGTAGACGGACAGGATTTGACTATGGCTACACCTTC. It encodes CASSRRTGFDYGYTF.

This clone was seen just once. The V gene is TRBV29-1, the J gene TRBJ2-7; 12 nucleotides align to TRBD2. CDR3 length: 13 amino acids. In germline, CDR1 is SQVTM, CDR2 ANQGSEA. V dropped 3 bases and J dropped 3; count of bases not matched to a gene: 0. The CDR3 DNA reads as TGCAGCGTTGAGGGACTAGCGGGCTACGAGCAGTACTTC. As protein: CSVEGLAGYEQYF.

The rearrangement uses TRBV5-6 and TRBJ1-2; D is ambiguous. The V gene lost 2 bases and the J gene lost 6 bases, with 17 bases spanning the gap. The CDR3 sequence is 15 residues long. The germline CDR1 and CDR2 sequences are SGHDT and YYEEEE. This CDR3 is CASSFRIRGSNGYTF. DNA for the CDR3: TGTGCCAGCAGCTTTAGGATTAGAGGGTCTAATGGCTACACCTTC.

This sequence joins TRBV30 and TRBJ2-5; D perhaps matches TRBD1 (5 bases). The V end was cut by 5 bases, the J end by 5 bases, with 9 bases between. The CDR3 spans 11 residues. In germline, CDR1 is GTSNPN, CDR2 SVGIG (reference sequence). CDR3: CAWLGRETQYF. The CDR3 DNA sequence: TGTGCCTGGCTGGGGCGTGAGACCCAGTACTTC. Drawing the rest from reference TRBV30 and TRBJ2-5, the complete variable domain is SQTIHQWPATLVQPVGSPLSLECTVEGTSNPNLYWYRQAAGRGLQLLFYSVGIGQISSEVPQNLSASRPQDRQFILSSKKLLLSDSGFYLCAWLGRETQYFGPGTRLLVL.

The rearrangement joins TRBV6-1 to TRBJ2-1, with TRBD2 matching over 8 bases. The CDR3 extends over 15 amino acids. Per the germline V gene, CDR1 is MNHNS and CDR2 is SASEGT. After removal of 2 bases from V and 9 bases from J, the junction contained 9 bases not matched to a gene. Here the CDR3 reads CASSEMTSVGGEQFF. The CDR3 coding sequence is TGTGCCAGCAGTGAAATGACTAGCGTTGGGGGTGAGCAGTTCTTC.

The rearrangement uses TRBV10-3 and TRBJ1-4; TRBD1 might be the D (6 bases). The germline CDR1 and CDR2 sequences are ENHRY and SYGVKD. The CDR3 spans 15 residues. Trimming took 3 bases from V and 1 from J, leaving 9 bases between them. For the CDR3, the DNA is TGTGCCATCAGTGATGAGGGGGGAACTAATGAAAAACTGTTTTTT. Translation gives CAISDEGGTNEKLFF.

The chain has TRBV3-1 (or the pseudogene TRBV3-2) and TRBJ2-7, with TRBD1 matching 7 bases. Germline lookup yields CDR1 LGHDT and CDR2 YNNKEL (reference sequence). CDR3 size: 15 residues. V was pared by 2 bases and J by 3 bases, with 7 bases of the junction left unmatched. CDR3 sequence (DNA): TGTGCCAGCAGCCAAACCTGGGACAGTGGCTACGAGCAGTACTTC. It specifies CASSQTWDSGYEQYF.

This chain uses TRBV3-1 (or the pseudogene TRBV3-2) with TRBJ2-1, with 11 bases matching TRBD1. V was pared by 3 bases and J by 16 bases, with 11 bases of the junction left unmatched. Germline assignment: CDR1 LGHDT and CDR2 YNNKEL (reference sequence). The CDR3 is 14 amino acids. The DNA for the CDR3 is TGTGCCAGCAGCCACAAAGGGACAGGGGGGTCTGGCTTCTTC. Translated: CASSHKGTGGSGFF.

This rearrangement joins TRBV12-3 or TRBV12-4 to TRBJ1-1, with D uncertain. V shed 1 base and J shed 4 bases, with 7 bases lying between them. CDR3 size: 13 residues. The CDR3 DNA is TGTGCCAGCAGTTTAGTCGGCAGCACTGAAGCTTTCTTT. Translation gives CASSLVGSTEAFF.

This chain links TRBV5-1 with TRBJ2-7, with 7 bases lining up with TRBD2. Germline V gene lookup returns CDR1 SGHRS and CDR2 YFSETQ. This CDR3 is built from 16 residues. After removal of 3 bases from V and 0 bases from J, the junction contained 9 bases not matched to a gene. The CDR3 DNA follows: TGCGCCAGCAGCTCCTCCCGCAGGGACTACTCCTACGAGCAGTACTTC. The encoded protein is CASSSSRRDYSYEQYF.

The rearrangement joins TRBV6-2 or TRBV6-3 to TRBJ2-5; D perhaps matches TRBD1 (6 bases). CDR1 and CDR2 (germline): MNHEY, SVGEGT. The CDR3 is 15 amino acids. Trimming shortened V by 2 bases and J by 9 bases, and 19 bases separated the two germline ends. The CDR3 spells CASSYPGHPSRAQYF. DNA of the CDR3: TGTGCCAGCAGTTACCCGGGACACCCCTCTCGAGCCCAGTACTTC.

The chain employs TRBV11-3 and TRBJ2-1, with D possibly TRBD2 on 5 matching bases. The V end was cut by 3 bases, the J end by 9 bases, with 12 bases between. Germline values: CDR1 SGHNT, CDR2 YENEEA. This CDR3 spans 13 amino acids. CDR3 loop: CASSFSVEAEQFF. The CDR3 nucleotides are TGTGCCAGCAGCTTTTCTGTGGAGGCTGAGCAGTTCTTC.

The chain uses TRBV7-9 and TRBJ2-3; 12 bases are a match to TRBD2. Losses at the gene ends were 1 base for V and 4 bases for J; bases not matched to a gene: 12. The CDR3 sequence is 19 residues long. Germline V gene data show CDR1 as SEHNR and CDR2 as FQNEAQ (reference sequence). CDR3 nucleotide sequence: TGTGCCAGCAGCTTAGGACTAGCGGGAGTTGGGAGCGGGGCAGATACGCAGTATTTT. It is translated as CASSLGLAGVGSGADTQYF.

The rearrangement links TRBV25-1 to TRBJ2-1; TRBD1 aligns across 7 bases. V lost 4 bases to trimming and J lost 1 base; unmatched junction nucleotides: 10. This CDR3 contains 17 residues. CDR1 and CDR2 from the germline V gene are MGHDK and SYGVNS. The CDR3: CASSVPLEGASYNEQFF. The CDR3 DNA sequence: TGTGCCAGCAGTGTCCCGCTCGAGGGGGCTTCCTACAATGAGCAGTTCTTC.

V gene TRBV7-9 combines with J gene TRBJ1-1; 10 bases map to TRBD1. With V trimmed by 5 bases and J by 4 bases, 7 bases remained unmatched. The CDR3 is 15 residues long. The germline CDR1 and CDR2 sequences are SEHNR and FQNEAQ (reference sequence). This chain's CDR3 is CASSQQTGGGTEAFF. The CDR3 DNA reads TGTGCCAGCAGCCAACAGACAGGGGGCGGCACTGAAGCTTTCTTT.

The V and J genes are TRBV27 and TRBJ1-3; 9 nucleotides match TRBD1. Germline V gene lookup returns CDR1 MNHEY and CDR2 SMNVEV (reference sequence). J lost 1 base, V lost 6 bases, and 4 bases had no gene match. This CDR3 comprises 15 residues. In DNA, the CDR3 is TGTGCCAGCAGGAAACAGGGGGCTTCTGGAAACACCATATATTTT. Protein sequence: CASRKQGASGNTIYF.

This chain connects TRBV7-3 to TRBJ2-7, with D maybe TRBD2 (5 bases). The CDR3 runs to 13 residues. Per the germline V gene, CDR1 is SGHTA and CDR2 is FQGTGA. Trimming pared 3 bases from V and 6 bases from J, leaving 12 bases between. CDR3 coding DNA: TGTGCCAGCAGCTTCCAACGGGGTGGCGAGCAGTACTTC. Encoded protein: CASSFQRGGEQYF.

This sequence joins TRBV5-4 and TRBJ2-3; 8 bases map to TRBD1. The CDR3 is 13 amino acids. With 7 bases clipped from V and 3 bases from J, the junction kept 4 bases outside the gene matches. Germline CDR1 and CDR2: SGHNT and YYREEE (reference sequence). As DNA, the CDR3 is TGTGCCAGCTCCCGGACAGGGACAGATACGCAGTATTTT. This encodes CASSRTGTDTQYF. The whole variable domain, filled in from reference TRBV5-4 and TRBJ2-3, reads ETGVTQSPTHLIKTRGQQVTLRCSSQSGHNTVSWYQQALGQGPQFIFQYYREEENGRGNFPPRFSGLQFPNYSSELNVNALELDDSALYLCASSRTGTDTQYFGPGTRLTVL.

The rearrangement uses TRBV27 and TRBJ1-1; D not certain. The germline CDR1 and CDR2 sequences are MNHEY and SMNVEV (reference sequence). Deletions cut 6 bases from V and 0 bases from J, with 11 bases between. The CDR3 runs 14 residues. CDR3 sequence: CASSSRVLNTEAFF. DNA of the CDR3: TGTGCCAGCAGCTCACGGGTCCTGAACACTGAAGCTTTCTTT.

This sequence joins TRBV7-2 and TRBJ2-3, with TRBD2 matching over 8 bases. This CDR3 spans 17 amino acids. V shed 5 bases and J 3 bases; nucleotides not matched to a gene: 13. Germline values: CDR1 SGHTA, CDR2 FQGNSA. CDR3 nucleotide sequence: TGTGCCAGCAGCCGTCCCCAATCGGGGGGGCGGACAGATACGCAGTATTTT. It encodes CASSRPQSGGRTDTQYF.

The gene calls are TRBV30 and TRBJ1-5; 7 nucleotides match TRBD1. Germline CDR1 reads GTSNPN; CDR2 reads SVGIG (reference sequence). Trimming took 2 bases from V and 2 from J; bases not matched to a gene: 9. The CDR3 is 16 amino acids. CDR3 bases: TGTGCCTGGAGTTTTAGAGGGGGCTCTGGCAATCAGCCCCAGCATTTT. Translated, it gives CAWSFRGGSGNQPQHF.

This chain joins TRBV7-7 and TRBJ2-5, with 8 bases matching TRBD1. J lost 4 bases, V lost 2 bases, and 6 bases had no gene match. Germline CDR1 reads SSHAT; CDR2 reads FNYEAQ (reference sequence). The CDR3 loop spans 15 amino acids. CDR3 loop: CASSLPGGAGETQYF. The CDR3 DNA follows: TGTGCCAGCAGCTTACCAGGGGGCGCGGGAGAGACCCAGTACTTC.